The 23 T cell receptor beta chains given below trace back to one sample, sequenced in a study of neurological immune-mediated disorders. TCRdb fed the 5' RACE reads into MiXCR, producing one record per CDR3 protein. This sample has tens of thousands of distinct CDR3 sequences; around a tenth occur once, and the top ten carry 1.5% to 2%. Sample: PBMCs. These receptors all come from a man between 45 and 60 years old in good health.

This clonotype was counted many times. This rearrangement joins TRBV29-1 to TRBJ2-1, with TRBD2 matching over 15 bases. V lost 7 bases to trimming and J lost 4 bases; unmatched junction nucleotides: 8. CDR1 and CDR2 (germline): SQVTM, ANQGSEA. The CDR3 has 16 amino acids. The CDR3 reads CSDRTSGRARYNEQFF. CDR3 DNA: TGCAGCGACAGGACTAGCGGGAGGGCCCGATACAATGAGCAGTTCTTC.

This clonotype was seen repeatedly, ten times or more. In nucleotides, the CDR3 is TGCAGCGTTGTCGGGGTGTGGACCTACGAGCAGTACTTC. Residues: CSVVGVWTYEQYF. The chain links TRBV29-1 to TRBJ2-7; TRBD2 is a possible D gene (5 bases). The CDR3 extends over 13 amino acids. V dropped 4 bases and J dropped 2 bases, with 12 bases sitting between them. CDR1 SQVTM and CDR2 ANQGSEA come from the germline V gene.

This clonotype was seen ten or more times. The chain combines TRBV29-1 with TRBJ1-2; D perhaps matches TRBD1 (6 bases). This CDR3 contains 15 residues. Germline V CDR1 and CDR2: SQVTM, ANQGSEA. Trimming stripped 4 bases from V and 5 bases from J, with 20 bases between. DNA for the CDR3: TGCAGCGTTGGTCCCCGGGGGCAGGGAGATTATGGCTACACCTTC. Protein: CSVGPRGQGDYGYTF.

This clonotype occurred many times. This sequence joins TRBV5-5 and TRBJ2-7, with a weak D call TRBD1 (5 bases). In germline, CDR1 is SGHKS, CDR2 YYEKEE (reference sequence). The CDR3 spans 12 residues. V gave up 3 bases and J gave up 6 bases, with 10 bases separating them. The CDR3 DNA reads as TGTGCCAGCAGCTCCACAACAGGCGAGCAGTACTTC. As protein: CASSSTTGEQYF.

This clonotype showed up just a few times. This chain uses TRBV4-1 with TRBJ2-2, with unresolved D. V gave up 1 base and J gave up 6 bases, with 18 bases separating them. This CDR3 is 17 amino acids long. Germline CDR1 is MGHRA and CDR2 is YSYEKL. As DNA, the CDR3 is TGCGCCAGCAGCCAAGTGTCAGGAATTAACCTCGCCGGGGAGCTGTTTTTT. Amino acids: CASSQVSGINLAGELFF.

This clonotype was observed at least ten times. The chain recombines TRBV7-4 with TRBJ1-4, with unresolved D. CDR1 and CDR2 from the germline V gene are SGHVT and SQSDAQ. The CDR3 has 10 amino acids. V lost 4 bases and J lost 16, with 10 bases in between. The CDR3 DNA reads TGTGCCAGCAGCTCCGGACTGCCGTTTTTT. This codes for CASSSGLPFF.

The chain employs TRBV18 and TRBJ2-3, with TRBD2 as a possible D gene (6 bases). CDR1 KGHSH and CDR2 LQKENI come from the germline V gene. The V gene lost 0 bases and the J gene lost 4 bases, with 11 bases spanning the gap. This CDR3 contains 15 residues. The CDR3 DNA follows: TGTGCCAGCTCACCACCGGGACTGCAATCAGATACGCAGTATTTT. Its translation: CASSPPGLQSDTQYF.

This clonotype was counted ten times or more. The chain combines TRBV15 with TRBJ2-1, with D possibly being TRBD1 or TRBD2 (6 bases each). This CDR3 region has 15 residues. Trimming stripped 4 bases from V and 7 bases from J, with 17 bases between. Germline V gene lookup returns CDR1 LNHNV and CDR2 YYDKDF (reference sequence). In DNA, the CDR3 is TGTGCCACCAGCAAGAGGTCGGGGGCGCCGAATGAGCAGTTCTTC. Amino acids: CATSKRSGAPNEQFF.

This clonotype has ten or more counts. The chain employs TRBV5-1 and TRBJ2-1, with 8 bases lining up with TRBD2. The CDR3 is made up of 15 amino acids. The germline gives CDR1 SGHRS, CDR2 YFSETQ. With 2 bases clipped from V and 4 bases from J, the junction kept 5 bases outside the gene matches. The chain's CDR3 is CASSFEAGGYNEQFF. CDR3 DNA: TGCGCCAGCAGCTTTGAGGCGGGAGGTTACAATGAGCAGTTCTTC.

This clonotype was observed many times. The CDR3 nucleotides read TGTGCCAGCAGCCCCTGGGCCGTTCTTGGACGAGGAAAACTGTTTTTT. Translating gives CASSPWAVLGRGKLFF. The rearrangement uses TRBV7-2 and TRBJ1-4, with D unresolved. Deletions cut 5 bases from V and 10 bases from J, with 23 bases between. CDR1 and CDR2 from the germline V gene are SGHTA and FQGNSA. The CDR3 runs 16 residues.

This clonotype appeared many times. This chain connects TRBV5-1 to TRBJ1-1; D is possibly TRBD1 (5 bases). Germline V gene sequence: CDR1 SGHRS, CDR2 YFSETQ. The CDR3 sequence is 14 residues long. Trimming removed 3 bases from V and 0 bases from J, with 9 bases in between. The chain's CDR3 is CASSSGPMNTEAFF. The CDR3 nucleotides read TGCGCCAGCAGCTCAGGGCCTATGAACACTGAAGCTTTCTTT.

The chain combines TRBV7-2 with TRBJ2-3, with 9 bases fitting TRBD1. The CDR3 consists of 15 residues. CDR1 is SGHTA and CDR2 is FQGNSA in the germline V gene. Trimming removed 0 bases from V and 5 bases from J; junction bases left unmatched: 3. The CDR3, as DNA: TGTGCCAGCAGCTTAGCGACAGGGGGGCGAGATACGCAGTATTTT. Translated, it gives CASSLATGGRDTQYF.

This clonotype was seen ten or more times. CDR3 residues: CASSSVAGNEQFF. CDR3 bases: TGTGCCAGCAGCTCGGTAGCGGGGAATGAGCAGTTCTTC. This chain links TRBV7-2 with TRBJ2-1, with TRBD2 identical over 8 bases. The V and J ends lost 4 bases and 7 bases, in that order; junction bases with no gene match: 3. From germline, CDR1 is SGHTA and CDR2 FQGNSA. The CDR3 covers 13 residues.

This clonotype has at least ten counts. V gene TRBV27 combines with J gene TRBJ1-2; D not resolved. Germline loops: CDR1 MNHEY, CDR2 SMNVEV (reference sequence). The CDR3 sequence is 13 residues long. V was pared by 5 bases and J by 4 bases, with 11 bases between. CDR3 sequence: CASSRSDGYGYTF. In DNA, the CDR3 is TGTGCCAGCAGTAGGAGTGATGGCTATGGCTACACCTTC.

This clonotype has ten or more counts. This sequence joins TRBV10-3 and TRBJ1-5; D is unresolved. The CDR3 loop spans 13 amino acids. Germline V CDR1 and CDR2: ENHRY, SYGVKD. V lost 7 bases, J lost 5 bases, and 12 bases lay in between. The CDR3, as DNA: TGTGCCATCACTAACGAGAGGGATCAGCCCCAGCATTTT. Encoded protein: CAITNERDQPQHF.

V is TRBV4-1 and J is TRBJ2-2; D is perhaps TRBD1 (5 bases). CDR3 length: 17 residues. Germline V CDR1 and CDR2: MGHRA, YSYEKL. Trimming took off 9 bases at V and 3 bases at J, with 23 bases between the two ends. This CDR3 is CASRQGLLRQDTGELFF. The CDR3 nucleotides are TGCGCCAGTAGGCAGGGCCTTCTGAGACAAGACACCGGGGAGCTGTTTTTT.

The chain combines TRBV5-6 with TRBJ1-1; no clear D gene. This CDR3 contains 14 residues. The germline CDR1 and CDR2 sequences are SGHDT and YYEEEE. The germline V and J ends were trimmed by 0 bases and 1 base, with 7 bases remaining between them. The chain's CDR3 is CASSLGGRNTEAFF. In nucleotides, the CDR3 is TGTGCCAGCAGCTTGGGGGGAAGGAACACTGAAGCTTTCTTT.

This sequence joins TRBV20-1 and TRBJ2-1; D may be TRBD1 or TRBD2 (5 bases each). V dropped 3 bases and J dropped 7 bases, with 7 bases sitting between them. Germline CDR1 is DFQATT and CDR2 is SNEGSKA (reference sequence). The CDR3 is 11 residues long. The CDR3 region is CSARGVNEQFF. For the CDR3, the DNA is TGCAGTGCTAGGGGGGTGAATGAGCAGTTCTTC.

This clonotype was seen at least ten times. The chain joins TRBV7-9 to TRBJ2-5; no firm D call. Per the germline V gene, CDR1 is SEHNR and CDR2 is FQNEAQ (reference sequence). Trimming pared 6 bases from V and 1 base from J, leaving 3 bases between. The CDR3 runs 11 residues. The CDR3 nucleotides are TGTGCCAGCAGGACCCAAGAGACCCAGTACTTC. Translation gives CASRTQETQYF.

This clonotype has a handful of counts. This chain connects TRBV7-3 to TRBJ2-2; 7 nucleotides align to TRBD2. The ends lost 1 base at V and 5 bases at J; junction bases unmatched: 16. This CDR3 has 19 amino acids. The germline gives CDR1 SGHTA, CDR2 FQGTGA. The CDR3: CASSLNPSGRLGSTGELFF. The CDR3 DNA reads TGTGCCAGCAGCTTAAACCCTAGCGGACGCCTCGGGAGTACCGGGGAGCTGTTTTTT.

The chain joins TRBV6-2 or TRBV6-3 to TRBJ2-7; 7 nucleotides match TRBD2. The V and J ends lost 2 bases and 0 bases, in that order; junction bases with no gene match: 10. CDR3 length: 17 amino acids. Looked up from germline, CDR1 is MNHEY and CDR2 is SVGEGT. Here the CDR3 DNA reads TGTGCCAGCAGTTACCCCATCGGGCTAGCGGCCTCCTACGAGCAGTACTTC. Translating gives CASSYPIGLAASYEQYF.

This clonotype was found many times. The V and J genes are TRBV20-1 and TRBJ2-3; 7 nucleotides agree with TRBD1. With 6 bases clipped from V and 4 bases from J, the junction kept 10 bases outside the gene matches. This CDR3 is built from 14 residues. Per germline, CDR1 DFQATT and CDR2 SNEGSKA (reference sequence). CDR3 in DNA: TGCAGTGCACGAGAACGGGACAGACCAGATACGCAGTATTTT. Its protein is CSARERDRPDTQYF.

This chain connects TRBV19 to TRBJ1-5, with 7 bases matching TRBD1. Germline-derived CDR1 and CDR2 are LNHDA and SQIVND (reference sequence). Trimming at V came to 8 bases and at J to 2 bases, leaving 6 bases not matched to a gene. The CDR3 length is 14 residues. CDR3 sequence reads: CASGNQGGNQPQHF. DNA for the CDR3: TGTGCCAGTGGCAACCAGGGGGGCAATCAGCCCCAGCATTTT.